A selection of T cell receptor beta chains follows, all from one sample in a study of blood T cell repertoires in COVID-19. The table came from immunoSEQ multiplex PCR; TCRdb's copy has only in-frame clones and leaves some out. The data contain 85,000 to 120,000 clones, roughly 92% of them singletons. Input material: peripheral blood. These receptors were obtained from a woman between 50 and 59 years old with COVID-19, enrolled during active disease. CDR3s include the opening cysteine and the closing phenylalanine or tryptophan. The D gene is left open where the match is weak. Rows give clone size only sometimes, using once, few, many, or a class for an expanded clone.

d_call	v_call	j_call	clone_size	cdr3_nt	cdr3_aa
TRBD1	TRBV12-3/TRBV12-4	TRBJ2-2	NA	TGTGCCAGCAGTCGACAGGGCATCGGGGAGCTGTTTTTT	CASSRQGIGELFF
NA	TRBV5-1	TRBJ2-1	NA	TGCGCCAGCAGCTTGCAAGGCCGGGCGGGGACCGGCTACAATGAGCAGTTCTTC	CASSLQGRAGTGYNEQFF
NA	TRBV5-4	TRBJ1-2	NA	TGTGCCAGCAGCTTACCAGGGCCAGGTAGCTATGGCTACACCTTC	CASSLPGPGSYGYTF
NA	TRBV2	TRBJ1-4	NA	TGTGCCAGCAGCGATCTGGGACTGAAGAATGAAAAACTGTTTTTT	CASSDLGLKNEKLFF
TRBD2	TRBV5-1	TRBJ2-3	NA	TGCGCCAGCAGCCCGCTAGCGGGGGGTATCTCAGATACGCAGTATTTT	CASSPLAGGISDTQYF
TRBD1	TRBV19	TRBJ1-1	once	TGTGCCAGTAACGACAGGGGGACCACTGAAGCTTTCTTT	CASNDRGTTEAFF
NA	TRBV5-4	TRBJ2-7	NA	TGTGCCAGCAGCCATTCGGTCTCCTACGAGCAGTACTTC	CASSHSVSYEQYF
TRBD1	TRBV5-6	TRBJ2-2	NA	TGTGCCAGCAGCCCCCCAATCGGGACAGGGAACGGGGAGCTGTTTTTT	CASSPPIGTGNGELFF
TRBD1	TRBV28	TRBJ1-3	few	TGTGCCAGCACCTACCCAGGGGGGCGAACTGGAAACACCATATATTTT	CASTYPGGRTGNTIYF
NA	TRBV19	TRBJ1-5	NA	TGTGCCAGTAGTGGCTTGGTCAACATTCTCAATCAGCCCCAGCATTTT	CASSGLVNILNQPQHF
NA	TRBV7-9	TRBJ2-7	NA	TGTGCCAGCAGCTCCCCACTGCCCCCCTACGAGCAGTACTTC	CASSSPLPPYEQYF
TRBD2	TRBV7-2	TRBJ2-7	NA	TGTGCCAGCAGTCTACTAGCGGGGGGGCTTTCAACCTACGAGCAGTACTTC	CASSLLAGGLSTYEQYF
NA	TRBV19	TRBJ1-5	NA	TGTGCCAGTAATCTACAGGGTAGCAATCAGCCCCAGCATTTT	CASNLQGSNQPQHF
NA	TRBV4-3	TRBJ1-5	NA	TGCGCCAGCAGCCAAGATTTGAGGGGGGGGGTTCAGCCCCAGCATTTT	CASSQDLRGGVQPQHF
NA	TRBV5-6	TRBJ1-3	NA	TGTGCCAGCAGCTTCGGAGGATTCGGAAACACCATATATTTT	CASSFGGFGNTIYF
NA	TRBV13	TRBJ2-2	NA	TGTGCCAGCAGCTTATTGAACGGGAGACAGGGCGGGGAGCTGTTTTTT	CASSLLNGRQGGELFF